Below, 19 T cell receptor beta chains from the same sample are listed, as sequenced in a study of radiation and T cells in renal cell carcinoma. Noted time point: blood 2 weeks post-SBRT. Stated treatment: 15 Gy SBRT to primary tumor, nephrectomy 4 weeks later. Some clones are missing from TCRdb's copy, which holds only in-frame ones; the method was immunoSEQ multiplex PCR. Of approximately 120,000 clones in the sample, approximately 85% are singletons; the top ten hold approximately 5%. Sequencing used blood, obtained from a patient whose treatment included radiotherapy and nephrectomy. These TCRs come from a man in his fifties with renal cell carcinoma.

This sequence joins TRBV11-2 and TRBJ2-2; TRBD2 agrees at 11 bases. Losses at the gene ends were 6 bases for V and 5 bases for J; bases not matched to a gene: 5. CDR3 length equals 15 residues. Germline CDR1 SGHAT, CDR2 FQNNGV. CDR3 protein: CASRTSGRGTGELFF. CDR3 sequence (DNA): TGTGCCAGCAGAACTAGCGGGAGAGGTACCGGGGAGCTGTTTTTT.

This clone has just a few counts. The gene calls are TRBV28 and TRBJ1-3; D not resolved. Per the germline V gene, CDR1 is MDHEN and CDR2 is SYDVKM. The CDR3 contains 13 residues. The ends were cut back, 7 bases at V and 1 base at J, with 8 bases in the middle. The CDR3 nucleotides are TGTGCCAGCATTCGTGCTTCTGGAAACACCATATATTTT. This codes for CASIRASGNTIYF. The full variable domain, rest sourced from reference TRBV28 and TRBJ1-3, is DVKVTQSSRYLVKRTGEKVFLECVQDMDHENMFWYRQDPGLGLRLIYFSYDVKMKEKGDIPEGYSVSREKKERFSLILESASTNQTSMYLCASIRASGNTIYFGEGSWLTVV.

This clone was picked up a small number of times. This chain links TRBV7-2 with TRBJ1-2; weak D call: TRBD1 (6 bases). V was cut by 4 bases and J by 4 bases, with 10 bases left in between. Germline-derived CDR1 and CDR2 are SGHTA and FQGNSA. This CDR3 contains 13 residues. CDR3 DNA sequence: TGTGCCAGCAGCTATGACAGGATCTATGGCTACACCTTC. Translated, it gives CASSYDRIYGYTF.

The chain recombines TRBV2 with TRBJ1-5; D gene ambiguous. CDR1 and CDR2 (germline): SNHLY, FYNNEI. The CDR3 extends over 14 amino acids. Trimming shortened V by 1 base and J by 11 bases, and 15 bases separated the two germline ends. CDR3 coding DNA: TGTGCCAGCAGTGAAGGGTGGGCGCGACCGGCCCAGCATTTT. Translating it yields CASSEGWARPAQHF.

The V call is TRBV5-1, the J call TRBJ2-7; TRBD2 matches 12 bases. CDR1 SGHRS and CDR2 YFSETQ come from the germline V gene. The V and J ends lost 4 bases and 0 bases, in that order; junction bases with no gene match: 11. The CDR3 runs 18 residues. The chain's CDR3 is CASSLGLAGPQSSYEQYF. CDR3 bases: TGCGCCAGCAGCCTGGGACTAGCGGGTCCCCAAAGCTCCTACGAGCAGTACTTC.

The J gene is TRBJ1-2, the V gene TRBV29-1; a possible D gene is TRBD1 (6 bases). V was clipped by 6 bases and J by 8 bases, with 16 bases between them. Per germline, CDR1 SQVTM and CDR2 ANQGSEA. The CDR3 sequence is 12 residues long. In DNA form, the CDR3 reads TGCAGCGTGGGGGGGGCCCGGAGGGGCTACACCTTC. The encoded protein is CSVGGARRGYTF.

This clone came up once. The chain links TRBV5-4 to TRBJ1-4; no definite D call. The V gene's germline CDR1 is SGHNT and CDR2 YYREEE (reference sequence). V was pared by 2 bases and J by 7 bases, with 15 bases between. The CDR3 totals 15 residues. Written as DNA, the CDR3 is TGTGCCAGCAGCTTCGGCCAGCCCGGGAGTGAAAAACTGTTTTTT. It encodes CASSFGQPGSEKLFF.

The chain links TRBV27 to TRBJ2-3; 7 positions agree with TRBD2. With V trimmed by 6 bases and J by 0 bases, 12 bases remained unmatched. The germline V gene has CDR1 MNHEY and CDR2 SMNVEV (reference sequence). CDR3 length equals 17 residues. The CDR3 loop is CASRNRPGTTSTDTQYF. The CDR3 nucleotides read TGTGCCAGCAGGAACCGTCCGGGGACTACTAGCACAGATACGCAGTATTTT.

The chain combines TRBV5-1 with TRBJ1-2; TRBD1 matches 9 bases. The CDR3 extends over 14 amino acids. V trimming: 4 bases; J trimming: 4 bases; junction bases outside the gene matches: 5. The germline CDR1 and CDR2 sequences are SGHRS and YFSETQ. The CDR3 region has the DNA TGCGCCAGCAGCCCCGGGACAGGGTTCTATGGCTACACCTTC. Protein product: CASSPGTGFYGYTF.

V is TRBV6-4 and J is TRBJ2-7; 13 bases fit TRBD2. The V gene end was trimmed by 5 bases and the J gene end by 2 bases; junction bases not matched to a gene: 9. The CDR3 is 17 amino acids. The germline gives CDR1 MRHNA, CDR2 SNTAGT. The CDR3 coding sequence is TGTGCCAGCAGTCTCAACTTAGGACTAGCGGGGGCCTACGAGCAGTACTTC. Translated: CASSLNLGLAGAYEQYF.

The chain carries TRBV7-9 and TRBJ2-7; D is undetermined. V was cut by 5 bases and J by 5 bases, with 19 bases left in between. Germline V gene lookup returns CDR1 SEHNR and CDR2 FQNEAQ (reference sequence). The CDR3 consists of 15 residues. The DNA of the CDR3 is TGTGCCAGCAGCCACCCGCGGACGGCTAACGACGAGCAGTACTTC. It translates to CASSHPRTANDEQYF.

V usage is TRBV10-1 and J usage is TRBJ1-2; TRBD1 matches at 8 bases. Germline V gene data show CDR1 as WNHNN and CDR2 as SYGVQD (reference sequence). The length of the CDR3 is 16 residues. Germline trimming cut 8 bases from V and 6 bases from J; bases unmatched to any gene: 17. CDR3 nucleotide sequence: TGCGCCAGCTTAGGGGACCCCAGGGGGCGACTAGATGGCTACACCTTC. This encodes CASLGDPRGRLDGYTF.

The genes are TRBV5-1 and TRBJ2-3; D is perhaps TRBD1 (5 bases). This CDR3 spans 15 amino acids. Germline-derived CDR1 and CDR2 are SGHRS and YFSETQ. Deletions cut 1 base from V and 1 base from J, with 10 bases between. The CDR3 DNA reads as TGCGCCAGCAGCTTGCAAGGGGTGGGCACAGATACGCAGTATTTT. Its translation: CASSLQGVGTDTQYF.

The chain is built from TRBV9 and TRBJ1-1; tentative D call: TRBD1 (6 bases). The CDR3 covers 14 residues. Germline V CDR1 and CDR2: SGDLS, YYNGEE. Trimming took 2 bases from V and 3 from J, leaving 11 bases between them. The chain's CDR3 is CASSVTGFHTEAFF. As DNA, the CDR3 is TGTGCCAGCAGCGTTACAGGGTTTCACACTGAAGCTTTCTTT.

V gene TRBV5-4 combines with J gene TRBJ2-2; D is ambiguous. The germline gives CDR1 SGHNT, CDR2 YYREEE (reference sequence). The CDR3 totals 14 residues. Trimming stripped 2 bases from V and 3 bases from J, with 8 bases between. This chain's CDR3 is CASSFGQDTGELFF. DNA of the CDR3: TGTGCCAGCAGCTTCGGTCAGGACACCGGGGAGCTGTTTTTT.

The chain employs TRBV6-1 and TRBJ2-5, with TRBD1 matching over 10 bases. CDR1 MNHNS and CDR2 SASEGT come from the germline V gene. V shed 11 bases and J 3 bases; nucleotides not matched to a gene: 6. CDR3 length equals 13 residues. The CDR3 DNA reads as TGTGCCGAATCCGGGACAGGGGAAGAGACCCAGTACTTC. This encodes CAESGTGEETQYF.

The J gene is TRBJ2-2, the V gene TRBV18; 7 nucleotides match TRBD1. CDR3 length equals 16 residues. From germline, CDR1 is KGHSH and CDR2 LQKENI. Trimming took 6 bases from V and 2 from J; bases not matched to a gene: 9. The CDR3, as DNA: TGTGCCAGCTCCCTAAAGGGGGACAGAAACACCGGGGAGCTGTTTTTT. Protein product: CASSLKGDRNTGELFF.

This chain joins TRBV18 and TRBJ2-7; the match to TRBD1 covers 9 bases. The CDR3 has 17 residues. V dropped 4 bases and J dropped 0; count of bases not matched to a gene: 10. CDR1 and CDR2 from the germline V gene are KGHSH and LQKENI. CDR3 sequence: CASSLWGGTGSSYEQYF. The DNA of the CDR3 is TGTGCCAGCTCACTCTGGGGGGGGACAGGGAGCTCCTACGAGCAGTACTTC.

The CDR3 is CASKAGGPGETQYF. The CDR3 nucleotides read TGTGCCAGCAAGGCGGGAGGGCCGGGTGAGACCCAGTACTTC. This chain connects TRBV2 to TRBJ2-5; the match to TRBD2 covers 9 bases. J gave up 5 bases and V 7 bases, and 8 bases lay outside the gene matches. The CDR3 runs 14 residues. The germline gives CDR1 SNHLY, CDR2 FYNNEI. The variable domain in full, completed from reference TRBV2 and TRBJ2-5, reads EPEVTQTPSHQVTQMGQEVILRCVPISNHLYFYWYRQILGQKVEFLVSFYNNEISEKSEIFDDQFSVERPDGSNFTLKIRSTKLEDSAMYFCASKAGGPGETQYFGPGTRLLVL.